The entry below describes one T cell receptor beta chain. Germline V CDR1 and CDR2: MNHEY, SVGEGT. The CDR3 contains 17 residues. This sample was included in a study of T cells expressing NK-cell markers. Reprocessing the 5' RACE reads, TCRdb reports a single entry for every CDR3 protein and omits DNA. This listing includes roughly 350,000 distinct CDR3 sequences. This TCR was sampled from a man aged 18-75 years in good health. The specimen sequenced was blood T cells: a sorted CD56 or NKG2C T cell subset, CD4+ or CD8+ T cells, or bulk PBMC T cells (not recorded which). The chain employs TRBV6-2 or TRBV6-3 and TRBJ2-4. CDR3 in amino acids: CASSYSTGRVAKNIQYF.